This section outlines one TCR beta chain sequence together with its context. The researchers produced TCR beta cDNA from around 500 ng total RNA with a constant-region primer. What produced the TCR beta libraries was three nested multiplex PCR rounds using slightly modified ARM-PCR. For about 11 cycles apiece, the opening two PCR rounds ran with TRBV1-TRBV30 forward primers and a C-beta reverse primer. MiXCR, applied by TCRdb to the multiplex PCR reads, yields one record per CDR3 protein. Here the sample spans more than 150,000 distinct CDR3 sequences, roughly three fifths being singletons. This CDR3 has 16 amino acids. V was trimmed by 5 bases and J by 3 bases, leaving 16 bases between them. Germline DNA was extracted alongside blood RNA, which was obtained from unsorted whole blood. Treatment-naive at the time, the patients had chronic HBV infection. This entry comes from a study of tumor-infiltrating lymphocytes in primary liver carcinoma. At the level of the study: There were tumors of stage T1-T3 N0M0, each 4.2 to 10 cm across.

Sequenced input: peripheral blood. The chain combines TRBV12-3 or TRBV12-4 with TRBJ2-2, with D possibly being TRBD2 (6 bases). This receptor was obtained from a man aged 35 to 55 with primary liver carcinoma and hepatitis B virus infection. Written as DNA, the CDR3 is TGTGCCAGCAGTCCAAGGCCGGGGGATTACACCGGGGAGCTGTTTTTT. Its translation is CASSPRPGDYTGELFF.